This T cell receptor beta chain comes out of a study of T cells after yellow fever vaccination (dated by TCRdb to the late 2010s). Some background on the complete study: The SMART-Seq v4 Ultra Low Input RNA kit was used to prepare libraries from fractions with low cell numbers. To follow T-cell clones before and after both primary and booster YFV17D yellow fever vaccination, bulk TCR alpha and beta repertoires underwent longitudinal sequencing. Two healthy male donors, one aged 18 to 30 and one aged 30 to 40 years, were included in the cohort. Blood was drawn at multiple timepoints before and after primary and secondary immunization, with bulk PBMC replicates and cell subsets isolated.

In its sample, this clonotype was seen many times. The clone's antigen remains unknown. The record has no base qualities; no much larger clone is one base away. In light of the paper, this sample's treatment or condition label describes: live attenuated yellow fever vaccine strain. A standard Ficoll-Paque protocol was used to isolate PBMCs from peripheral blood. Dynabeads CD4 and CD8 positive selection kits were used to isolate CD4 and CD8 T-cell fractions. RNA was extracted with TriZol from bulk PBMCs, CD4 and CD8 fractions, and dextramer-positive and dextramer-negative fractions. Study-wide conclusions, independent of this receptor: Only two donors were included in the study, so the extent to which the findings can be generalized is limited. A small fraction of clonotypes appeared in both the CD4 and CD8 compartments, likely as a result of convergent recombination. Because abundant contaminating clonotypes from the bulk population could be contained in FACS-sorted repertoires, computational filtering was required. Most clones expanded after primary vaccination (almost 97% of CD4 and roughly 91% of CD8) were re-detected after the booster, suggesting that broad memory maintenance occurred. Compared with the primary T-cell response, the secondary T-cell response was weaker but faster, peaking on day 5 rather than day 15.

V loses 5 bases, J loses 2 bases, and the germline ends lie 15 bases apart. The cysteine opens and the phenylalanine closes a CDR3 of 15 amino acids. Only the CDR3 DNA stays, 45 bases, in frame from base 1. TCR cDNA was synthesized by 5'RACE template switching, which introduced a universal primer site and unique molecular identifiers. Priming for cDNA synthesis came from both the TCR alpha and TCR beta constant segments. Two PCR steps were used to amplify libraries, with sample barcodes and sequencing adapters being added in the second step. Sequencing of libraries was done on Illumina HiSeq 2500 (2x100 bp) or NovaSeq (2x150 bp). The source study handled its data this way. MIGEC was used to demultiplex reads and collapse the reads into UMI consensus sequences, and MiXCR was used for V(D)J alignment. Vaccine-responding clonotypes were identified with edgeR using replicate PBMC samples, with FDR below 0.01 and a log2 fold change above 5 up to day 15 being required. Each bulk clonotype received a CD4 or CD8 identity based on whether the sequenced CD4 or CD8 repertoire contained that clonotype at higher abundance. TCRdb cleaned the public reads at Q25 with fastp, built clones with MiXCR and kept in-frame beta chains. Under each unique CDR3 protein, matching rows form one entry showing the most common genes and DNA. Clone size and V and J calls follow TCRdb, not the original study. For this sample the table gives over 45,000 distinct CDR3 sequences, of which around 6.5% were detected only once. The ten largest clones take up roughly 40% of the sample.

Specimen: CD8+ T cells sorted from PBMCs, collected on the day of the first yellow fever vaccination. The receptor comes from a man between 18 and 29 years old who received the YFV17D yellow fever vaccine. This chain joins TRBV12-3 or TRBV12-4 to TRBJ2-5; the D gene is not confidently resolved. The CDR3 region has the sequence CASSLWPQGQETQYF. The nucleotide sequence is TGTGCCAGCAGTCTATGGCCGCAAGGACAAGAGACCCAGTACTTC.